This entry features one TCR beta chain sequence. This clone has at least ten counts. There is no known antigen for this receptor. Nothing much larger sits one base from this clone, and base qualities are not available. TCR CDR3 regions were amplified from genomic DNA by multiplex PCR using the deep immunoSEQ assay. Extracted genomic DNA from each cell subset was distributed evenly across all wells of several immunoSEQ 96-well plates, and each plate was treated as a replicate. Each replicate PCR for sorted subsets received around 210 ng genomic DNA, equal to 30,000 or so T cell genomes. The purified libraries were quantified using a Qubit 3.0 fluorometer, sized with a Bioanalyzer 2100, and then quantified again using the KAPA Library Quantification kit. Every immunoSEQ 96-well plate was sequenced on a separate single-read 150-cycle Illumina NextSeq 550 flow cell. The original methods were these. Because the immunoSEQ output included only junctional sequences and no quality scores, the filtering could not be the same as the filtering used for full-length reads. To assign V/J genes and CDR3, sequences were annotated against IMGT germline references using PyIR, a Python wrapper for IgBLAST v1.9. Reads were removed for weak V/J assignments (E-value above 1e-6), missing CDR3, stop codons, out-of-frame junctions, or ambiguous translated residues. V3J clonotypes were defined as sequences sharing the same inferred V gene, J gene, and CDR3 amino acid sequence. To compute the percentage overlap between repertoires, the number of shared unique clonotypes was divided by the size of the smaller repertoire. Three approaches were used to assess repertoire richness: RTK rarefaction, the Chao1 estimator, and Recon v2.1 estimates of unobserved clonotypes. For all TCRbeta clonotypes obtained by the gDNA method from a few donors, generation probabilities were computed with OLGA. TCRdb took this table from immuneACCESS and kept in-frame rearrangements with V and J called. Such tables lack part of the clones; where checked against another copy, unresolved V genes explain under half of the gap, and the rest is unexplained. Clone size and the V and J calls come from that table; the DNA yielded D and trimming. In all, the sample holds about 1 million clones, and roughly 80% of those were seen once. 1.4% of the sample is in the top ten clones.

This entry is derived from a study of shared clonotypes between healthy human individuals (dated by TCRdb to 2018 to 2020). Some background on the complete study: The cohort included a few men and two women between 18 and 49 years of age. For each donor, CD4 naive and CD4 memory were each run on three plates, CD8 naive on two plates, and CD8 memory on one plate. The study deeply sequenced blood TCR repertoires of several healthy adults to estimate repertoire size and the extent of clonotype sharing between individuals. Different laboratories and diverse techniques were used to prepare libraries and sequence TCR repertoires, to increase sequencing depth and limit assay-specific biases. Each donor's leukapheresis produced roughly between about 0.8 and 8.9 billion PBMCs.

The germline V gene (reference sequence) yields SGHNT for CDR1 and YYREEE for CDR2. The cysteine opens and the phenylalanine closes a CDR3 of 17 amino acids. Just CDR3 DNA is preserved here, 51 bases in frame from base 1. At the junction V is shortened by 4 bases and J by 3 bases; bases outside the gene matches: 11. Donors were healthy HIV-negative adults with no recently reported acute infections or vaccinations. Only Caucasian adults living in Nashville, Tennessee, USA were represented among the donors. CD4+ T cells were enriched by magnetic negative selection, after which naive cells were positively selected on CD45RA and the negative fraction was taken as the memory subset. Blood was obtained by leukapheresis, after which PBMCs were separated by Ficoll-Histopaque density gradient centrifugation and cryopreserved in liquid nitrogen vapor phase. Purity and quantity of every magnetically sorted T cell population were checked by analytical flow cytometry. Genomic DNA was isolated from every sorted fraction and measured by UV absorbance on a Nanodrop 2000c.

What the authors observed across the whole study: Because the study included a small number of donors, the genetic and exposure-history diversity represented was limited. Even with the large sequencing depth, rarefaction of the sorted-subset datasets indicated that sequencing was incomplete. Sampling was restricted to blood, and TCR repertoires in tissue are likely to differ from TCR repertoires in blood. Across four donors, around 5.4% of naive CD4, roughly 3.3% of naive CD8, under 2.5% of memory CD4, and around 0.4% of memory CD8 clonotypes were shared. Higher generation probabilities were observed for clonotypes shared by all four sorted-subset donors than for non-shared clonotypes. Pairwise subsampling indicated that sequencing depth was expected to affect the degree of clonotype sharing among donors. Estimated clonotype richness was generally larger for naive than for memory subsets.

The receptor chain draws on TRBV5-4 and TRBJ2-2, with 8 junctional bases fitting TRBD2. The TCR originated in a man between 18 and 35 years old in good health. Sequences were obtained from memory CD4+ T cells sorted from blood. The intended sense of this specimen's cell subset or site label: CD45RA-negative fraction. CDR3 protein: CASSLPDRGGDTGELFF. The bases read TGTGCCAGCAGCCTCCCGGATCGGGGGGGCGACACCGGGGAGCTGTTTTTT.